The sequence of this T cell receptor (beta chain) was determined in a study of shared clonotypes between healthy human individuals. Study results and caveats: Depth of sequencing was expected to influence donor clonotype sharing.

For this clone: Its cognate antigen is unknown.

Assay: immunoSEQ multiplex PCR; the TCRdb copy retains only in-frame clones and omits some. The profile covers about half a million clones, with around 80% appearing a single time and 9.5% to 15% taken by the ten largest. Source material: PBMCs. The clonotype comes from a woman between 40 and 50 years old in good health. Some clones in this sample may be carry-over from other donors' samples.

The CDR3 DNA follows: TGTGCCACCAGCAGAGACCGAACAGGGACCCAGTACTTC. This encodes CATSRDRTGTQYF. V gene TRBV15 combines with J gene TRBJ2-5; a weak D match, TRBD1 (5 bases). This CDR3 spans 13 amino acids. The V and J ends lost 0 bases and 7 bases respectively, with 9 bases between them. CDR1 and CDR2 (germline): LNHNV, YYDKDF (reference sequence). Combining the CDR3 with reference TRBV15 and TRBJ2-5 gives the whole variable domain DAMVIQNPRYQVTQFGKPVTLSCSQTLNHNVMYWYQQKSSQAPKLLFHYYDKDFNNEADTPDNFQSRRPNTSFCFLDIRSPGLGDTAMYLCATSRDRTGTQYFGPGTRLLVL.